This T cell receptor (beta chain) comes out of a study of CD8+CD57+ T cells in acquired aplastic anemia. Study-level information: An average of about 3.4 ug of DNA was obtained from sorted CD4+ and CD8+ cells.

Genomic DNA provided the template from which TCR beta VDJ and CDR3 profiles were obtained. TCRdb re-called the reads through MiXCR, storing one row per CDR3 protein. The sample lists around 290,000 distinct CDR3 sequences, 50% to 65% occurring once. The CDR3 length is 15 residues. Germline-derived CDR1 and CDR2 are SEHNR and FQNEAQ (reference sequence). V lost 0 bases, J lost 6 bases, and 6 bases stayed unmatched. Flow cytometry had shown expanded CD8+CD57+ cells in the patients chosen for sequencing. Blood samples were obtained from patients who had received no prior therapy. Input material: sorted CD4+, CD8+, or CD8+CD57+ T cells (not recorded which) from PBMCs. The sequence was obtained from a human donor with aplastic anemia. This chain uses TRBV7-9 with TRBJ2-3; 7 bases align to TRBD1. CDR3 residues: CASSLAEGAEDTQYF. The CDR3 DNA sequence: TGTGCCAGCAGCTTAGCAGAGGGGGCCGAGGATACGCAGTATTTT. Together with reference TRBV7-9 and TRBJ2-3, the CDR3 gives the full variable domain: DTGVSQNPRHKITKRGQNVTFRCDPISEHNRLYWYRQTLGQGPEFLTYFQNEAQLEKSRLLSDRFSAERPKGSFSTLEIQRTEQGDSAMYLCASSLAEGAEDTQYFGPGTRLTVL.